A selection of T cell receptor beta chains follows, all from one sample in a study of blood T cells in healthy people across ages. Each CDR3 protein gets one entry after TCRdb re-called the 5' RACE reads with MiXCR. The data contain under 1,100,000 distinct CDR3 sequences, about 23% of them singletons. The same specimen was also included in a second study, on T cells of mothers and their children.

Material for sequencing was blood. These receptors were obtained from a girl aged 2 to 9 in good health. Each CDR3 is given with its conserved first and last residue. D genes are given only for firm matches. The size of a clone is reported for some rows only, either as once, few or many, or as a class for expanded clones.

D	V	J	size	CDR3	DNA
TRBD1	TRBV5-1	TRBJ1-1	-	CASSWTGIEAFF	TGCGCCAGCAGCTGGACAGGGATTGAAGCTTTCTTT
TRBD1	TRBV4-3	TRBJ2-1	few	CASSQFGTGVGNEQFF	TGCGCCAGCAGCCAATTCGGGACAGGGGTTGGAAATGAGCAGTTCTTC
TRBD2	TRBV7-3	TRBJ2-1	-	CASSLLGGRGDEQFF	TGTGCCAGCAGCTTACTAGGCGGGAGGGGCGATGAGCAGTTCTTC
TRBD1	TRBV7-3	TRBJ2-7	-	CASSWGYRGEQYF	TGTGCCAGCAGCTGGGGGTACAGGGGCGAGCAGTACTTC
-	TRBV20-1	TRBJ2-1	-	CSASIGVALNEQFF	TGCAGTGCTTCCATCGGGGTAGCCCTCAATGAGCAGTTCTTC
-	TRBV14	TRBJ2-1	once	CASSQARLQVYNEQFF	TGTGCCAGCAGCCAAGCCCGACTGCAAGTCTACAATGAGCAGTTCTTC
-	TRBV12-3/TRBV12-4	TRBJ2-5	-	CASRPLRGGETQYF	TGTGCCAGCAGACCCCTCAGGGGAGGGGAGACCCAGTACTTC
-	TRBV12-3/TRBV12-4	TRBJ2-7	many	CASSPSGYEQYF	TGTGCCAGCAGCCCCTCGGGGTACGAGCAGTACTTC
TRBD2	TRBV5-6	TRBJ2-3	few	CASSSSGTSGGRLDTQYF	TGTGCCAGCAGTTCCTCCGGGACTAGCGGGGGCCGGCTGGATACGCAGTATTTT
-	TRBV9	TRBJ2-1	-	CASSDSWGTYNEQFF	TGTGCCAGCAGCGATTCGTGGGGCACCTACAATGAGCAGTTCTTC
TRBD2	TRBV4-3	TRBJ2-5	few	CASSQGSGSAGGRETQYF	TGCGCCAGCAGCCAAGGTTCGGGCAGTGCGGGGGGAAGGGAGACCCAGTACTTC
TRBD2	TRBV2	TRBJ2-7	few	CASYLRGSGDSYEQYF	TGTGCCAGCTATCTTAGGGGTAGCGGGGACTCCTACGAGCAGTACTTC
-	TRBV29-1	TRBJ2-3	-	CSVESYTDTQYF	TGCAGCGTTGAATCGTACACAGATACGCAGTATTTT
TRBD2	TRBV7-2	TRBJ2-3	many	CASSSLAGIDTQYF	TGTGCCAGCAGTTCACTAGCGGGGATAGATACGCAGTATTTT
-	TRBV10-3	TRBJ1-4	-	CAISPEVTEGEKLFF	TGTGCCATCAGTCCCGAAGTCACCGAGGGAGAAAAACTGTTTTTT
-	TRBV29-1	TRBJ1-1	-	CSVQGTLNTEAFF	TGCAGCGTACAAGGGACATTGAACACTGAAGCTTTCTTT
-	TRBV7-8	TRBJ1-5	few	CASSPPSGATPNQPQHF	TGTGCCAGCAGCCCCCCTTCGGGGGCGACACCCAATCAGCCCCAGCATTTT
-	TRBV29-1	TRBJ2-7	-	CSVGGPLGYEQYF	TGCAGCGTTGGAGGGCCCCTAGGCTACGAGCAGTACTTC
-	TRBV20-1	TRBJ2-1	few	CSLQDNEQFF	TGCAGCTTACAGGACAATGAGCAGTTCTTC
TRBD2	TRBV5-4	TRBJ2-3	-	CASSHKAGSPDTQYF	TGTGCCAGCAGCCACAAAGCGGGATCTCCAGATACGCAGTATTTT
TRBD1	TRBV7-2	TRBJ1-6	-	CASSTGVSNSPLHF	TGTGCCAGCAGCACAGGGGTTTCTAATTCACCCCTCCACTTT
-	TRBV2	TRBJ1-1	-	CASSEYGAQNTEAFF	TGTGCCAGCAGTGAATACGGAGCGCAGAACACTGAAGCTTTCTTT
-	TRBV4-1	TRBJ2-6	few	CASSHPGLGANVLTF	TGCGCCAGCAGCCATCCAGGGCTTGGGGCCAACGTCCTGACTTTC
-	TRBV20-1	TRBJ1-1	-	CSARQVHTEAFF	TGCAGTGCGAGACAGGTTCACACTGAAGCTTTCTTT
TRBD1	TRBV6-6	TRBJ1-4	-	CASSYPGQNEKLFF	TGTGCCAGCAGTTACCCGGGACAGAATGAAAAACTGTTTTTT
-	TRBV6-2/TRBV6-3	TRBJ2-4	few	CASSWAGSAKNIQYF	TGTGCCAGCAGTTGGGCGGGGTCAGCCAAAAACATTCAGTACTTC
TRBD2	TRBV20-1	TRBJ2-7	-	CSAERGDPYEQYF	TGCAGTGCCGAGCGGGGAGACCCCTACGAGCAGTACTTC
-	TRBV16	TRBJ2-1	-	CASIAMTGSNEQFF	TGTGCCAGCATCGCAATGACAGGTAGCAATGAGCAGTTCTTC
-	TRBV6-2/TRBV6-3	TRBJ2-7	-	CASSYSPTDYGQYF	TGTGCCAGCAGTTACTCCCCTACGGACTACGGGCAGTACTTC
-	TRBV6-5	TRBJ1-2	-	CASSPPNSGYGYTF	TGTGCCAGCAGTCCGCCCAACAGTGGGTATGGCTACACCTTC
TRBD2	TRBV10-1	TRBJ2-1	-	CASSDDFSGNEQFF	TGCGCCAGCAGTGACGATTTTAGCGGGAACGAGCAGTTCTTC
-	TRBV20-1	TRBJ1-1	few	CSVPTPQGGSPMNTEAFF	TGCAGTGTTCCGACCCCCCAGGGAGGCTCTCCCATGAACACTGAAGCTTTCTTT
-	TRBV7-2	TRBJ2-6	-	CASSLEAVGQGWIGANVLTF	TGTGCCAGCAGCTTAGAGGCGGTTGGTCAGGGGTGGATCGGGGCCAACGTCCTGACTTTC
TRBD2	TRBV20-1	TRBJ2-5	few	CSARDLSGGIETQYF	TGCAGTGCTAGGGACCTTAGCGGGGGGATAGAGACCCAGTACTTC
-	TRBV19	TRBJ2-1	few	CASKHNEQFF	TGTGCCAGTAAACACAATGAGCAGTTCTTC
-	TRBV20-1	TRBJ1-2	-	CSARDLGGFNYGHTF	TGCAGTGCTAGAGATCTAGGGGGATTCAACTATGGCCACACCTTC
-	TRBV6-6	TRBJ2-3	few	CASRGLTTDTQYF	TGTGCCAGCAGAGGACTTACCACAGATACGCAGTATTTT
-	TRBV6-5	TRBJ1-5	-	CASSFGHPSIQPQHF	TGTGCCAGCAGTTTCGGACACCCAAGCATTCAGCCCCAGCATTTT
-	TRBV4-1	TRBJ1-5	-	CASSQTPNNQPQHF	TGCGCCAGCAGCCAAACCCCGAACAATCAGCCCCAGCATTTT
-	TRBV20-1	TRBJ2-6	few	CSARESSGRSGANVLTF	TGCAGTGCTAGAGAGTCTTCGGGGCGATCTGGGGCCAACGTCCTGACTTTC
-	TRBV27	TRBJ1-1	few	CASSLYPENTEAFF	TGTGCCAGCAGTTTATATCCAGAGAACACTGAAGCTTTCTTT
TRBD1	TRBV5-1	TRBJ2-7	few	CASSPAGQGLGEQYF	TGCGCCAGCAGCCCCGCGGGACAGGGATTGGGGGAGCAGTACTTC
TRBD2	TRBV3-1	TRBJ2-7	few	CASSQLAGDYEQYF	TGTGCCAGCAGCCAATTGGCGGGGGACTACGAGCAGTACTTC
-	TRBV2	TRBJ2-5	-	CVSGLLEETQYF	TGTGTCAGCGGCCTTCTAGAAGAGACCCAGTACTTC
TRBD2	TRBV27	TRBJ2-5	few	CASRKSGRVYQETQYF	TGTGCCAGCAGGAAGAGCGGGAGGGTGTACCAAGAGACCCAGTACTTC
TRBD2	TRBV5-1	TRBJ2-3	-	CASSGGRAETDTQYF	TGCGCCAGCAGCGGAGGGAGGGCCGAGACAGATACGCAGTATTTT